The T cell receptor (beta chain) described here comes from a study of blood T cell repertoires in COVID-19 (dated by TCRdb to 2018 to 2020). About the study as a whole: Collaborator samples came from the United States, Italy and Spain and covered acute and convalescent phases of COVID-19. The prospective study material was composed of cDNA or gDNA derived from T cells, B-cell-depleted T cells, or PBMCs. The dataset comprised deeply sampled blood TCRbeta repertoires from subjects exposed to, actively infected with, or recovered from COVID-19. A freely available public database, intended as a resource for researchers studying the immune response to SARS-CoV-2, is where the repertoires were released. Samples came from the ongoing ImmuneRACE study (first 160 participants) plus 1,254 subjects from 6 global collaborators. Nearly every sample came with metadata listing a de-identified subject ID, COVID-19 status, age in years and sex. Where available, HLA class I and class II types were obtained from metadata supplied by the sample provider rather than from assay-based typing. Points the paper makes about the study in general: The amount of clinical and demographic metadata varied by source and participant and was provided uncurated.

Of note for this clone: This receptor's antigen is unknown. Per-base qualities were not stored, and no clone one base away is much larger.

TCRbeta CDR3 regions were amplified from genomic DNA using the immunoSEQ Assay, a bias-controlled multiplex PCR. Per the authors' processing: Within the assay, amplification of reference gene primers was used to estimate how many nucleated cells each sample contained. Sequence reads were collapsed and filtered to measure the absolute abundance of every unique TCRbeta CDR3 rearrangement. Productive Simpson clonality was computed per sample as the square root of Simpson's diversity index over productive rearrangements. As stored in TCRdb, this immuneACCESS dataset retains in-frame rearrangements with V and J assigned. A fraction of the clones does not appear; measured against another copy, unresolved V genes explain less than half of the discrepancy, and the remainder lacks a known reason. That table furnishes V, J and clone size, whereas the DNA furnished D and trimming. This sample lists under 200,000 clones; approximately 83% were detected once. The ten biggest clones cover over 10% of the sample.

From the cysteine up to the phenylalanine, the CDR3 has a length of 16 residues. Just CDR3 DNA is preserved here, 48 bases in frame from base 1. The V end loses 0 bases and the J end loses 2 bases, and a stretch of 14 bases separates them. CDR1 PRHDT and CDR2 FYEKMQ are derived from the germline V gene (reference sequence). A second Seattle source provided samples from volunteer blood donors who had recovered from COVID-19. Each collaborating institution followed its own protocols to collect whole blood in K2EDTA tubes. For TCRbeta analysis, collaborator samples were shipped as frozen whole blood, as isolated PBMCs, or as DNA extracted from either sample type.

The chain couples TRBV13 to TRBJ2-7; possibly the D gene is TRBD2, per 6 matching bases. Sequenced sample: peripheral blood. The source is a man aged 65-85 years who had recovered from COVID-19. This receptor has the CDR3 CASSLGHLRDAYEQYF. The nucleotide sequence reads TGTGCCAGCAGCTTAGGCCATTTGCGGGACGCCTACGAGCAGTACTTC.